Presented here are 32 T cell receptor beta chains from one specimen sequenced in a study of cytomegalovirus exposure and HLA in healthy donors. The method was immunoSEQ multiplex PCR; TCRdb's version includes in-frame clones alone and lacks a portion of them. The sample lists some 99,000 clones, roughly 86% occurring once. Sequencing was carried out using PBMCs. These receptors came from a woman younger than 30 in good health and CMV-seronegative.

The V gene is TRBV19, the J gene TRBJ2-1, with a possible D match to TRBD2 (5 bases). This CDR3 has 15 amino acids. Germline V lookup: CDR1 LNHDA, CDR2 SQIVND (reference sequence). V was pared by 5 bases and J by 3 bases, with 14 bases between. CDR3 sequence (DNA): TGTGCCAGTAGTCCCTTCGGAGGAGGCTACAATGAGCAGTTCTTC. Encoded protein: CASSPFGGGYNEQFF.

CDR3 sequence: CAWNEGDTGELFF. The CDR3 DNA reads TGTGCCTGGAACGAGGGAGACACCGGGGAGCTGTTTTTT. The chain uses TRBV30 and TRBJ2-2, with D perhaps TRBD2 (5 bases). Germline V CDR1 and CDR2: GTSNPN, SVGIG (reference sequence). The CDR3 runs 13 residues. The V end lost 4 bases, the J end lost 3 bases, and 9 bases lay between the germline ends.

The genes are TRBV6-6 and TRBJ2-7, with 10 positions matching TRBD2. CDR1 is MNHNY, CDR2 SVGAGI, per germline (reference sequence). V shed 5 bases, J shed 2 bases, and the junction held 9 bases outside the gene matches. The CDR3 contains 16 residues. The CDR3 sequence is CASSPKTSGNAYEQYF. The CDR3, as DNA: TGTGCCAGCAGTCCCAAAACTAGCGGGAATGCCTACGAGCAGTACTTC.

The V and J genes are TRBV29-1 and TRBJ2-2; TRBD2 matches 14 bases. The CDR3 has 17 amino acids. V shed 3 bases and J 4 bases; nucleotides not matched to a gene: 7. The germline CDR1 and CDR2 sequences are SQVTM and ANQGSEA. CDR3 in DNA: TGCAGCGTTGACGTTGGACTAGCGGGGGGTTTCACCGGGGAGCTGTTTTTT. It yields the protein CSVDVGLAGGFTGELFF.

The rearrangement links TRBV28 to TRBJ2-2; D is ambiguous. This CDR3 region has 15 residues. Germline CDR1 reads MDHEN; CDR2 reads SYDVKM. Deletions cut 5 bases from V and 7 bases from J, with 17 bases between. In DNA form, the CDR3 reads TGTGCCAGCAGTCCCGAAATGCTATATGACGGGGAGCTGTTTTTT. Its translation is CASSPEMLYDGELFF.

V usage is TRBV18 and J usage is TRBJ2-7; 7 bases agree with TRBD2. Germline CDR1 reads KGHSH; CDR2 reads LQKENI. J lost 1 base, V lost 3 bases, and 3 bases had no gene match. The CDR3 contains 14 residues. CDR3 bases: TGTGCCAGCTCACCTACGGGGGGATCCTACGAGCAGTACTTC. Translation: CASSPTGGSYEQYF.

The genes are TRBV5-4 and TRBJ1-2; D unresolved. The CDR3 loop spans 14 amino acids. Germline V CDR1 and CDR2: SGHNT, YYREEE (reference sequence). Trimming shortened V by 0 bases and J by 2 bases, and 8 bases separated the two germline ends. The DNA for the CDR3 is TGTGCCAGCAGCTTGGGGGAGCTAAACTATGGCTACACCTTC. Its translation is CASSLGELNYGYTF.

This clone came up once. V usage is TRBV7-8 and J usage is TRBJ2-2, with TRBD1 identical over 8 bases. The CDR3 loop spans 14 amino acids. Per germline, CDR1 SGHVS and CDR2 FQNEAQ. The V gene end was trimmed by 4 bases and the J gene end by 6 bases; junction bases not matched to a gene: 4. The CDR3, as DNA: TGTGCCAGCAGCTATACGACAGGGGCCGGGGAGCTGTTTTTT. As protein: CASSYTTGAGELFF.

The CDR3 protein is CASSLVQGVYNEQFF. The CDR3 bases are TGCGCCAGCAGCTTGGTTCAGGGGGTGTACAATGAGCAGTTCTTC. The rearrangement links TRBV5-1 to TRBJ2-1; 7 bases match TRBD1. The CDR3 has 15 amino acids. Germline lookup yields CDR1 SGHRS and CDR2 YFSETQ. The V and J ends lost 0 bases and 4 bases, in that order; junction bases with no gene match: 4.

V is TRBV28 and J is TRBJ1-1; tentatively, D is TRBD1 (5 bases). Germline CDR1 MDHEN, CDR2 SYDVKM. This CDR3 has 13 residues. V lost 5 bases and J lost 1, with 8 bases in between. The DNA for the CDR3 is TGTGCCAGCAGTCCTACAGGGAACACTGAAGCTTTCTTT. Protein product: CASSPTGNTEAFF. Filled out from reference TRBV28 and TRBJ1-1, the complete variable domain reads DVKVTQSSRYLVKRTGEKVFLECVQDMDHENMFWYRQDPGLGLRLIYFSYDVKMKEKGDIPEGYSVSREKKERFSLILESASTNQTSMYLCASSPTGNTEAFFGQGTRLTVV.

This clone showed up just once. V is TRBV30 and J is TRBJ1-4; TRBD1 agrees at 7 bases. V lost 3 bases to trimming and J lost 7 bases; unmatched junction nucleotides: 5. The germline V gene has CDR1 GTSNPN and CDR2 SVGIG (reference sequence). The CDR3 is made up of 13 amino acids. CDR3 in amino acids: CAWSLGGPEKLFF. DNA for the CDR3: TGTGCCTGGAGCTTAGGGGGCCCTGAAAAACTGTTTTTT. The full variable domain, in which reference TRBV30 and TRBJ1-4 provide the parts outside the CDR3, is SQTIHQWPATLVQPVGSPLSLECTVEGTSNPNLYWYRQAAGRGLQLLFYSVGIGQISSEVPQNLSASRPQDRQFILSSKKLLLSDSGFYLCAWSLGGPEKLFFGSGTQLSVL.

CDR3 in DNA: TGCAGCGCCAGGACAGGGGGTCGCTCCTACGAGCAGTACTTC. It is translated as CSARTGGRSYEQYF. The chain combines TRBV29-1 with TRBJ2-7; TRBD1 agrees at 10 bases. CDR3 size: 14 residues. CDR1 is SQVTM and CDR2 is ANQGSEA in the germline V gene. With 7 bases clipped from V and 0 bases from J, the junction kept 6 bases outside the gene matches.

This clone was seen only once. This sequence joins TRBV11-3 and TRBJ2-1; perhaps TRBD2 as D (5 bases). Looked up from germline, CDR1 is SGHNT and CDR2 is YENEEA. V lost 5 bases to trimming and J lost 8 bases, with 13 bases between them. CDR3 length: 13 amino acids. Here the CDR3 reads CASSPRGRDEQFF. CDR3 DNA sequence: TGTGCCAGCAGCCCCCGGGGTCGCGATGAGCAGTTCTTC. The variable domain in full, with the rest retrieved from reference TRBV11-3 and TRBJ2-1, is EAGVVQSPRYKIIEKKQPVAFWCNPISGHNTLYWYLQNLGQGPELLIRYENEEAVDDSQLPKDRFSAERLKGVDSTLKIQPAELGDSAVYLCASSPRGRDEQFFGPGTRLTVL.

This clone was recorded once. The rearrangement uses TRBV5-6 and TRBJ1-1; 11 bases match TRBD1. V shed 4 bases and J 5 bases; nucleotides not matched to a gene: 10. This CDR3 spans 16 amino acids. Germline lookup yields CDR1 SGHDT and CDR2 YYEEEE. The CDR3 region has the DNA TGTGCCAGCAGCCCGGACGGGACAGGGGGGAGGACTGAAGCTTTCTTT. This gives the protein CASSPDGTGGRTEAFF.

This CDR3 is CASSYSGRGDTDTQYF. As DNA, the CDR3 is TGTGCCAGCAGTTACTCCGGGCGGGGGGACACAGATACGCAGTATTTT. V is TRBV6-5 and J is TRBJ2-3; 8 nucleotides align to TRBD2. CDR1 is MNHEY, CDR2 SVGAGI, per germline. With 0 bases clipped from V and 2 bases from J, the junction kept 4 bases outside the gene matches. This CDR3 has 16 residues.

This chain links TRBV5-4 with TRBJ2-1; D is possibly TRBD2 (5 bases). The CDR3 is 14 residues long. Germline CDR1 is SGHNT and CDR2 is YYREEE (reference sequence). V was shortened by 6 bases and J by 6 bases, with 16 bases between the two germline ends. The DNA for the CDR3 is TGTGCCAGCACCAGAGCAGACCGGGGCAATGAGCAGTTCTTC. Encoded protein: CASTRADRGNEQFF.

This clone was seen a single time. The V and J genes are TRBV18 and TRBJ1-1, with D tentatively TRBD1 (5 bases). The length of the CDR3 is 14 residues. Germline lookup yields CDR1 KGHSH and CDR2 LQKENI. Trimming took 6 bases from V and 11 from J, leaving 22 bases between them. CDR3 sequence: CASSPAGGTGMAFF. CDR3 coding DNA: TGTGCCAGCTCCCCGGCCGGGGGAACTGGGATGGCTTTCTTT.

V usage is TRBV6-5 and J usage is TRBJ1-6; D is unresolved. The CDR3 runs 14 residues. V was shortened by 6 bases and J by 7 bases, with 13 bases between the two germline ends. Germline lookup yields CDR1 MNHEY and CDR2 SVGAGI. For the CDR3, the DNA is TGTGCCAGCAGGGGAGGAACAACAAATTCACCCCTCCACTTT. Amino acids: CASRGGTTNSPLHF.

The chain links TRBV7-2 to TRBJ2-3; tentatively, D is TRBD2 (6 bases). The CDR3 runs to 18 residues. Germline V gene lookup returns CDR1 SGHTA and CDR2 FQGNSA. V was shortened by 1 base and J by 1 base, with 18 bases between the two germline ends. The CDR3 is CASSLGRDPLGGTDTQYF. CDR3 DNA: TGTGCCAGCAGCTTAGGGCGGGACCCCCTGGGTGGCACAGATACGCAGTATTTT.

This chain joins TRBV27 and TRBJ2-2, with 7 bases that match TRBD1. After removal of 5 bases from V and 4 bases from J, the junction contained 7 bases not matched to a gene. The CDR3 totals 15 residues. CDR1 and CDR2 (germline): MNHEY, SMNVEV (reference sequence). As DNA, the CDR3 is TGTGCCAGCAGTCGTACCTACAGGGGCACCGGGGAGCTGTTTTTT. Translated: CASSRTYRGTGELFF.

This rearrangement joins TRBV9 to TRBJ2-3; the D gene is possibly TRBD2 (6 bases). V was pared by 4 bases and J by 5 bases, with 20 bases between. This CDR3 contains 16 residues. Germline-derived CDR1 and CDR2 are SGDLS and YYNGEE. The CDR3 loop reads CASSSTPDPGGDTQYF. In DNA, the CDR3 is TGTGCCAGCAGCTCGACACCGGACCCCGGGGGAGATACGCAGTATTTT.

This sequence joins TRBV19 and TRBJ2-1; tentatively, D is TRBD1 (7 bases). The CDR3 contains 15 residues. Germline V CDR1 and CDR2: LNHDA, SQIVND (reference sequence). V lost 8 bases and J 10 bases, leaving 24 bases between the germline ends. The CDR3 reads CASLKIGPRGAEQFF. Here the CDR3 DNA reads TGTGCCAGTCTAAAGATAGGCCCCAGGGGGGCGGAGCAGTTCTTC.

The V gene is TRBV2, the J gene TRBJ2-7, with D possibly TRBD2 on 5 matching bases. With 4 bases removed from V and 3 bases from J, the gap between germline ends came to 13 bases. The CDR3 length is 14 residues. Germline V gives CDR1 SNHLY, CDR2 FYNNEI. In DNA form, the CDR3 reads TGTGCCAGCAGTGGCGGGTCTTGGGGCTACGAGCAGTACTTC. Translating gives CASSGGSWGYEQYF.

This rearrangement joins TRBV6-6 to TRBJ1-2; 7 bases align to TRBD1. Germline lookup yields CDR1 MNHNY and CDR2 SVGAGI (reference sequence). The J segment lost 3 bases and the V segment lost 7 bases, leaving 8 bases of the junction unmatched. This CDR3 spans 14 amino acids. The chain's CDR3 is CASTRTGEDYGYTF. DNA for the CDR3: TGTGCCAGCACCAGAACAGGGGAGGACTATGGCTACACCTTC.

The chain couples TRBV28 to TRBJ2-1; 10 nucleotides match TRBD2. Germline V gives CDR1 MDHEN, CDR2 SYDVKM. V shed 11 bases, J shed 6 bases, and the junction held 10 bases outside the gene matches. This CDR3 contains 14 residues. The CDR3 DNA reads TGTGCCGGAGCTCTAGCGGGAGTAGGCAATGAGCAGTTCTTC. Its translation is CAGALAGVGNEQFF.

The V and J genes are TRBV6-1 and TRBJ2-5; D call uncertain. Trimming stripped 2 bases from V and 2 bases from J, with 9 bases between. CDR3 length equals 14 residues. Germline V gene sequence: CDR1 MNHNS, CDR2 SASEGT. Here the CDR3 reads CASSERWRQETQYF. The CDR3 bases are TGTGCCAGCAGTGAAAGATGGCGGCAAGAGACCCAGTACTTC.

The V call is TRBV20-1, the J call TRBJ1-1; possible D gene TRBD1, 5 bases. Germline CDR1 and CDR2: DFQATT and SNEGSKA (reference sequence). The CDR3 length is 10 residues. The ends were cut back, 6 bases at V and 9 bases at J, with 11 bases in the middle. The chain's CDR3 is CSASTGKAFF. CDR3 bases: TGCAGTGCATCTACAGGTAAAGCTTTCTTT.

This chain links TRBV28 with TRBJ1-2; 8 bases align to TRBD1. Germline CDR1 reads MDHEN; CDR2 reads SYDVKM. This CDR3 spans 14 amino acids. Trimming at V came to 5 bases and at J to 4 bases, leaving 6 bases not matched to a gene. The CDR3 protein is CASSPGTGTYGYTF. The CDR3 nucleotides are TGTGCCAGCAGTCCCGGGACAGGAACCTATGGCTACACCTTC.

The CDR3 sequence is CASSLYGQVNTEAFF. For the CDR3, the DNA is TGTGCCAGCAGTTTATATGGGCAAGTTAACACTGAAGCTTTCTTT. This chain joins TRBV27 and TRBJ1-1; D is undetermined. The CDR3 has 15 residues. The ends were cut back, 1 base at V and 2 bases at J, with 11 bases in the middle. Germline CDR1 reads MNHEY; CDR2 reads SMNVEV (reference sequence).

The chain couples TRBV2 to TRBJ2-7; 8 bases are a match to TRBD2. Trimming removed 5 bases from V and 4 bases from J; junction bases left unmatched: 10. Germline values: CDR1 SNHLY, CDR2 FYNNEI. The CDR3 contains 15 residues. Here the CDR3 DNA reads TGTGCCAGCAGTAGCGGGAGAGGAGGCTTGTACGAGCAGTACTTC. Translating gives CASSSGRGGLYEQYF. The full variable domain, in which reference TRBV2 and TRBJ2-7 provide the parts outside the CDR3, is EPEVTQTPSHQVTQMGQEVILRCVPISNHLYFYWYRQILGQKVEFLVSFYNNEISEKSEIFDDQFSVERPDGSNFTLKIRSTKLEDSAMYFCASSSGRGGLYEQYFGPGTRLTVT.

V and J are TRBV7-3 and TRBJ1-6, with 9 bases matching TRBD1. V shed 4 bases and J 10 bases; nucleotides not matched to a gene: 5. The germline gives CDR1 SGHTA, CDR2 FQGTGA. This CDR3 is built from 14 residues. The CDR3, as DNA: TGTGCCAGCAGCTGGGGGGACAGGGTGTCACCCCTCCACTTT. This encodes CASSWGDRVSPLHF.

The chain employs TRBV4-3 and TRBJ2-7; TRBD1 might be the D (6 bases). Germline CDR1 is LGHNA and CDR2 is YSLEER. V was trimmed by 1 base and J by 4 bases, leaving 14 bases between them. CDR3 length: 15 residues. CDR3 region: CASSQAAQGVYEQYF. DNA for the CDR3: TGCGCCAGCAGCCAAGCCGCACAGGGTGTGTACGAGCAGTACTTC.